These T cell receptor beta chains were read from a single sample in a study of tumor and adjacent non-tumor tissue in lung cancer. TCRdb redid the calling of the multiplex PCR reads with MiXCR, one entry per CDR3 protein. The sample contains more than 90,000 distinct CDR3 sequences, 67% of which appear only once. Source material: lung tumor tissue. These TCRs come from a man aged 55 to 70 with non-small cell lung cancer. The CDR3 runs from the conserved cysteine through the conserved F or W. D genes are given only for firm matches. A clone size is listed for some rows: how often the clone was seen (once, few, many), or a class if it is expanded.

CDR3 length,V gene,D gene,clone size,J gene,CDR3 protein,CDR3 DNA
13,TRBV11-3,NA,NA,TRBJ2-1,CASRGKGYSEKFF,TGTGCCAGCAGGGGGAAGGGATACAGTGAGAAGTTCTTC
13,TRBV11-3,NA,NA,TRBJ2-5,CTSTLDFSTTQYF,TGTACTAGCACCTTAGATTTTTCAACAACCCAGTACTTC
13,TRBV6-1,NA,many,TRBJ1-1,CASRTTANTEAFF,TGTGCCAGCAGAACGACGGCGAACACTGAAGCTTTCTTT
16,TRBV11-1,TRBD1,NA,TRBJ2-1,CASSPRPGQGPHEQLF,TGTGCCAGCAGCCCCCGGCCGGGACAGGGGCCACATGAGCAGCTCTTC
20,TRBV4-2,TRBD2,many,TRBJ2-5,CASSQIPPGGASGSQETQYF,TGTGCCAGCAGCCAAATTCCCCCCGGAGGTGCTAGCGGGAGCCAAGAGACCCAGTACTTC
18,TRBV19,TRBD2,NA,TRBJ2-7,CASSIGVGVAGARWEQYF,TGTGCCAGTAGTATAGGGGTGGGAGTTGCGGGAGCCCGATGGGAGCAGTACTTC
16,TRBV12-3/TRBV12-4,NA,NA,TRBJ2-3,CASHGSRGLPTDTQYF,TGTGCCAGCCACGGTTCACGGGGACTCCCCACAGATACGCAATATTTT
18,TRBV6-2/TRBV6-3,NA,NA,TRBJ2-3,CASSYSRDVGPSTDTQYF,TGTGCCAGCAGTTACTCTCGGGATGTCGGTCCCAGCACAGATACGCAGTATTTT
13,TRBV6-1,NA,NA,TRBJ1-5,CASSRERGQPQHF,TGTGCCAGCAGTAGGGAGAGAGGGCAGCCCCAGCATTTT
12,TRBV11-2,NA,NA,TRBJ2-7,CDSSFGSHKQNF,TGTGACAGCAGTTTCGGGTCCCACAAGCAGAACTTC
14,TRBV6-1,NA,NA,TRBJ2-7,CASRQTGATYEQYF,TGTGCCAGCAGGCAGACCGGGGCAACCTACGAGCAGTATTTC
15,TRBV5-1,NA,few,TRBJ2-7,CASSLGGMVRNEQYF,TGCGCCAGCAGCTTGGGAGGAATGGTCCGCAACGAGCAGTACTTC
15,TRBV11-2,NA,NA,TRBJ2-3,CASGPLETDTFTQYF,TGTGCCAGCGGCCCACTAGAAACAGACACATTTACGCAGTATTTT
13,TRBV20-1,NA,NA,TRBJ2-1,CSASRQVNNEQFF,TGCAGTGCTAGTAGACAGGTTAACAATGAGCAGTTCTTC
18,TRBV20-1,TRBD2,NA,TRBJ2-2,CSAIDAGGTSANTGELFF,TGCAGTGCTATAGATGCGGGGGGGACAAGCGCGAACACCGGGGAGCTGTTTTTT
10,TRBV11-2,NA,medium-sized,TRBJ2-5,CASSLVTQYF,TGTGCCAGCAGCTTGGTAACCCAGTACTTC
13,TRBV11-3,NA,many,TRBJ2-7,CASSLYGQGEQYF,TGTGCCAGCAGCTTATACGGGCAGGGCGAGCAGTACTTC
15,TRBV4-1,NA,NA,TRBJ1-4,CASSQVGGNNERLFF,TGTGCCAGCAGCCAAGTTGGGGGAAATAATGAAAGACTGTTTTTT
12,TRBV29-1,NA,NA,TRBJ2-7,CSVAWTVGEQYF,TGTAGTGTTGCTTGGACAGTGGGTGAGCAGTACTTC
14,TRBV7-9,TRBD1,once,TRBJ2-1,CASNLLGQGDERFF,TGTGCCAGCAACTTATTGGGGCAGGGGGATGAGCGGTTCTTC
15,TRBV6-5,TRBD2,many,TRBJ2-1,CASSSSGGSYNEQFF,TGTGCCAGCAGCTCCAGCGGGGGAAGCTACAATGAGCAGTTCTTC
13,TRBV6-2/TRBV6-3,NA,NA,TRBJ2-3,CASSYIIPDTQYF,TGTGCCAGCAGTTACATTATCCCAGATACGCAGTATTTT
15,TRBV14,NA,NA,TRBJ1-1,CASSQFSDGGNEAFF,TGTGCCAGCAGCCAATTCTCAGACGGGGGCAATGAAGCTTTCTTT
17,TRBV11-3,TRBD2,many,TRBJ2-2,CASSLGGRRDTTGELFF,TGTGCCAGCAGCTTGGGCGGGAGACGAGACACCACCGGGGAGCTGTTTTTT
15,TRBV5-8,NA,NA,TRBJ1-5,CASLPSWVQNQPQHF,TGTGCCAGCCTTCCCTCATGGGTGCAAAATCAGCCCCAGCATTTT
14,TRBV5-1,NA,NA,TRBJ2-2,CASSSGRPAGELFF,TGCGCCAGCAGCTCCGGGCGGCCTGCCGGGGAGCTGTTTTTT
18,TRBV11-2,TRBD2,NA,TRBJ2-2,CASSLGLVGATKTGELFF,TGTGCCAGCAGCTTGGGACTAGTGGGAGCGACGAAGACCGGGGAGCTGTTTTTT
16,TRBV5-5,NA,NA,TRBJ2-4,CASSSIGLLAKNIPYF,TGTGCCAGCAGCTCGATTGGATTACTAGCCAAAAACATTCCGTACTTC
14,TRBV14,NA,NA,TRBJ2-5,CASSQNSGPETQYF,TGTGCCAGCAGCCAAAATAGTGGCCCGGAGACCCAGTACTTC
12,TRBV29-1,NA,NA,TRBJ2-3,CSVQRSTDTQYF,TGCAGCGTACAGCGGAGCACAGATACGCAGTATTTT
15,TRBV28,TRBD1,NA,TRBJ2-7,CASIVITGGSYEHYF,TGTGCCAGCATTGTCATTACAGGGGGCTCCTACGAGCACTACTTC
15,TRBV12-3/TRBV12-4,NA,many,TRBJ2-3,CASSRARLSTDTQYF,TGTGCCAGCAGCCGCGCGCGACTCAGCACAGATACGCAGTATTTT
17,TRBV6-1,NA,NA,TRBJ1-5,CVSCDVHGGGGNQPQHF,TGTGTCAGCTGTGACGTACACGGGGGTGGGGGCAATCAGCCCCAGCATTTT